This TCR beta chain emerged from a study of blood T cell repertoires in COVID-19. Enrolled through a virtual design, the participants were between about 18 and 89 years of age and came from around 25 US areas. Donors were grouped by their self-reported clinical history. Contact with a PCR-confirmed or clinician-diagnosed COVID-19 case occurred within 2 weeks of entry. In the original analysis: Amplification from reference gene primers served as the basis for estimated nucleated cell counts. Here immunoSEQ multiplex PCR was the method, and the copy in TCRdb shows in-frame clones only, minus some. That table gives V, J and clone size, and the DNA gave D and trimming. The repertoire holds roughly 230,000 clones, with about 85% as singletons. V lost 1 base and J lost 3, with 15 bases in between. The CDR3 length is 16 residues. CDR1 is SGHVS, CDR2 FQNEAQ, per germline.

This sequence originates from a woman aged 50 to 60 who had been exposed to COVID-19. Sequencing input: PBMCs or T cells enriched from blood (not recorded which). The chain carries TRBV7-8 and TRBJ1-1; D uncertain. DNA of the CDR3: TGTGCCAGCAGCTTAGTGCTCGGGATCCAGTACACTGAAGCTTTCTTT. It codes for CASSLVLGIQYTEAFF.